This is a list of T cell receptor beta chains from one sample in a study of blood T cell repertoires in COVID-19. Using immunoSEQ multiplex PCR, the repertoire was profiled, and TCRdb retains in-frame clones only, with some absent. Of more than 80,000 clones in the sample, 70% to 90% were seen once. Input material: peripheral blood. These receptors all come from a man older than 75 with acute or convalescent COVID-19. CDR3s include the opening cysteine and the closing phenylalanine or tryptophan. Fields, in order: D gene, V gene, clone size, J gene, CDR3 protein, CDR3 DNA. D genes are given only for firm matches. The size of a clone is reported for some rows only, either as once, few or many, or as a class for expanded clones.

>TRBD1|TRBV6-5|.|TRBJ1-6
CASSPLRGRDSPLHF
TGTGCCAGCAGCCCACTCAGGGGGCGGGATTCACCCCTCCACTTT
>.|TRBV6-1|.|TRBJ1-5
CASSERGYSNQPQHF
TGTGCCAGCAGTGAACGGGGATATAGCAATCAGCCCCAGCATTTT
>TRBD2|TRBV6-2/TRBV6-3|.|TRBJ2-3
CASSSLAGVGDTQYF
TGTGCCAGCAGTTCCCTGGCGGGAGTGGGAGATACGCAGTATTTT
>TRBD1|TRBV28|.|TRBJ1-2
CASSFGQGRGYTF
TGTGCCAGCAGTTTTGGACAGGGCCGGGGCTACACCTTC
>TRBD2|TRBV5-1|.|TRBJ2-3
CASSLGLAAGDTQYF
TGCGCCAGCAGCCTGGGACTAGCGGCGGGAGATACGCAGTATTTT
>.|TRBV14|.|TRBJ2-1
CASSPTRGTEQFF
TGTGCCAGCAGCCCCACCCGCGGGACTGAGCAGTTCTTC
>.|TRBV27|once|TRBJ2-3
CASSLGSSSTDTQYF
TGTGCCAGCAGTTTAGGCAGTTCCTCCACAGATACGCAGTATTTT
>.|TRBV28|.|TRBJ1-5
CASSPGQQPQHF
TGTGCCAGCAGCCCAGGACAACAGCCCCAGCATTTT
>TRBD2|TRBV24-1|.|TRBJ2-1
CATSAIGLAVNEQFF
TGTGCCACCAGTGCTATTGGACTAGCGGTAAATGAGCAGTTCTTC
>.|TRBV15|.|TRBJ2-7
CATSRDSSRISYEQYF
TGTGCCACCAGCAGAGATAGTAGTCGTATCTCCTACGAGCAGTACTTC
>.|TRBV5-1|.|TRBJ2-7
CASSSRDFSYEQYF
TGCGCCAGCAGCTCCCGGGACTTCTCCTACGAGCAGTACTTC
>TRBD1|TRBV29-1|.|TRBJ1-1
CSGTGGTYTEAFF
TGCAGCGGGACAGGGGGAACGTACACTGAAGCTTTCTTT
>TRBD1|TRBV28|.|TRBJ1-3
CASRIQGQGKENTIYF
TGTGCCAGCAGAATCCAGGGACAGGGTAAAGAAAACACCATATATTTT
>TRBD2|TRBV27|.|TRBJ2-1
CASSLKGTSTVGEQFF
TGTGCCAGCAGTTTAAAAGGGACTAGCACGGTCGGGGAGCAGTTCTTC
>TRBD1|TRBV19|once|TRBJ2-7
CASSPQPGQPRYEQYF
TGTGCCAGTAGTCCTCAACCGGGACAGCCAAGATACGAGCAGTACTTC
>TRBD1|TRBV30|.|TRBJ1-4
CAWSVRGTVNEKLFF
TGTGCCTGGAGTGTAAGAGGGACAGTAAATGAAAAACTGTTTTTT
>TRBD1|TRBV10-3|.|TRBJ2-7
CAISKQGAEDEQYF
TGTGCCATCAGTAAACAGGGGGCTGAAGACGAGCAGTACTTC
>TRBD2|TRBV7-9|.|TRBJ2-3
CASSLSLAGVGTQYF
TGTGCCAGCAGCTTATCACTAGCGGGAGTTGGTACGCAGTATTTT